Listed below are T cell receptor beta chains from one sample, sequenced in a study of T-cell memory formation after mild COVID-19. TCRdb called the 5' RACE reads again in MiXCR, with one record for every CDR3 protein. The table lists more than 300,000 distinct CDR3 sequences, about 13% of them singletons. The sample taken for sequencing was PBMCs or a T cell subset sorted from them (not recorded which). Receptors were obtained from a man younger than 35 who had mild COVID-19 (a few samples of this study predate the infection). Cell type and time point are not known. The CDR3 runs from the conserved cysteine through the conserved F or W. The D gene is left open where the match is weak. For some rows the clone size is stated as once, few or many, or as a class when expanded; others skip it.

TRBV12-3/TRBV12-4	TRBJ2-1	14	few	TRBD1	CASRTGGAHNEQFF	TGTGCCAGCAGAACAGGGGGCGCGCACAATGAGCAGTTCTTC
TRBV9	TRBJ1-1	13	many	.	CASATGVETEAFF	TGTGCCTCAGCGACGGGGGTCGAGACTGAAGCTTTCTTT
TRBV19	TRBJ2-3	14	.	.	CASTFIAGTDTQYF	TGTGCCAGTACTTTCATAGCGGGCACAGATACGCAGTATTTT
TRBV4-3	TRBJ2-5	15	few	TRBD1	CASSQGQGYQETQYF	TGCGCCAGCAGCCAAGGACAGGGGTACCAAGAGACCCAGTACTTC
TRBV6-5	TRBJ1-2	13	.	.	CASSPGPLYGYTF	TGTGCCAGCAGTCCTGGGCCCCTCTATGGCTACACCTTC
TRBV5-1	TRBJ2-1	13	few	TRBD1	CASSFTGGNEQFF	TGCGCCAGCAGCTTCACAGGGGGGAATGAGCAGTTCTTC
TRBV6-1	TRBJ2-7	13	.	.	CASSEDSIYEQYF	TGTGCCAGCAGTGAGGACAGTATCTACGAGCAGTACTTC
TRBV5-1	TRBJ1-1	16	.	TRBD1	CASSSRQGPLNTEAFF	TGCGCCAGCAGCTCCCGACAGGGTCCTCTGAACACTGAAGCTTTCTTT
TRBV7-2	TRBJ1-1	15	.	.	CASSSGGSGRLQAFF	TGTGCCAGCAGCTCCGGCGGGAGCGGCAGGCTCCAAGCTTTCTTT
TRBV6-6	TRBJ1-1	17	few	TRBD1	CASSYRPGTGYSPEAFF	TGTGCCAGCAGTTACCGTCCCGGGACAGGGTACTCCCCTGAAGCTTTCTTT
TRBV6-6	TRBJ2-3	15	.	.	CASRLTGVGTDTQYF	TGTGCCAGCAGACTCACGGGGGTTGGCACAGATACGCAGTATTTT
TRBV6-5	TRBJ1-1	16	few	.	CASSYSPGARHTEAFF	TGTGCCAGCAGTTACTCGCCGGGGGCGCGGCACACTGAAGCTTTCTTT
TRBV6-4	TRBJ2-5	15	.	TRBD2	CASSETSGGQETQYF	TGTGCCAGCAGTGAAACTAGCGGGGGGCAAGAGACCCAGTACTTC
TRBV12-3/TRBV12-4	TRBJ2-1	16	few	.	CASSVIRGSSYNEQFF	TGTGCCAGCAGTGTTATCCGAGGGAGCTCCTACAATGAGCAGTTCTTC
TRBV9	TRBJ1-1	14	few	TRBD1	CASSAGGMHTEAFF	TGTGCCAGCAGCGCAGGGGGGATGCACACTGAAGCTTTCTTT
TRBV6-1	TRBJ2-1	20	few	TRBD1	CASSEGWTGVRLGMYNEQFF	TGTGCCAGCAGTGAAGGCTGGACAGGGGTAAGGTTGGGGATGTACAATGAGCAGTTCTTC
TRBV6-6	TRBJ2-2	15	many	.	CASSPPPGFAGELFF	TGTGCCAGCAGTCCCCCCCCAGGGTTTGCCGGGGAGCTGTTTTTT
TRBV5-1	TRBJ2-5	13	many	.	CASSGDNLETQYF	TGCGCCAGCAGCGGGGACAATCTTGAGACCCAGTACTTC
TRBV6-2/TRBV6-3	TRBJ2-5	14	few	.	CASSYSWDQETQYF	TGTGCCAGCAGTTACTCGTGGGACCAAGAGACCCAGTACTTC
TRBV20-1	TRBJ1-5	11	.	.	CSARSGGAQHF	TGCAGTGCTAGATCCGGGGGAGCCCAGCATTTT
TRBV24-1	TRBJ2-2	14	.	.	CATSDLARPWELFF	TGTGCCACCAGTGATTTGGCAAGACCCTGGGAGCTGTTTTTT
TRBV12-3/TRBV12-4	TRBJ2-3	15	.	.	CASSWRGGGTDTQYF	TGTGCCAGCAGCTGGAGAGGTGGGGGCACAGATACGCAGTATTTT